The T cell receptor beta chain described here comes from a study of blood T cell repertoires in COVID-19. Study details: Italy, Spain and the United States were the sources of the convalescent and acute COVID-19 samples. In each case, the material was cDNA or gDNA derived from T cells, B-cell-depleted T cells, or PBMCs.

Original processing notes: Estimation of nucleated cell counts was performed using reference gene primer amplification. TCRdb keeps only in-frame clones here, not all; method: immunoSEQ multiplex PCR. V, J and clone size derive from that table, while D and trimming were established from the DNA sequence. The table records hundreds of thousands of clones, roughly 89% of them present only once. During active infection, Seattle patients enrolled and were then monitored through disease. Sequencing was performed on peripheral blood. This sequence originates from a man younger than 30 with COVID-19, enrolled during active disease.

The CDR3, as DNA: TGTGCCAGCAGCACACAGGGAGATAAAAAAGAGACCCAGTACTTC. The encoded protein is CASSTQGDKKETQYF. The chain uses TRBV13 and TRBJ2-5, with D possibly matching TRBD1 (6 bases). The germline V gene has CDR1 PRHDT and CDR2 FYEKMQ (reference sequence). V was trimmed by 5 bases and J by 3 bases, leaving 16 bases between them. The CDR3 is made up of 15 amino acids.